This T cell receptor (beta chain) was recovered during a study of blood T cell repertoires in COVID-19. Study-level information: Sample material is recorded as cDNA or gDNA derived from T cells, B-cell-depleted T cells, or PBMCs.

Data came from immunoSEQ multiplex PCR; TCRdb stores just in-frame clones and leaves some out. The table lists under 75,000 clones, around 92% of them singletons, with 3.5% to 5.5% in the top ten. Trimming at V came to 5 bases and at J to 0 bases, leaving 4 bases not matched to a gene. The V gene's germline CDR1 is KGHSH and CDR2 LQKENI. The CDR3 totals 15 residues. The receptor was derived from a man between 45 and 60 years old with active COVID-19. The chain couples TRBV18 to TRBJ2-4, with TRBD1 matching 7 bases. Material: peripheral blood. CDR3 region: CASSEQGIAKNIQYF. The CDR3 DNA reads TGTGCCAGCTCAGAACAGGGGATAGCCAAAAACATTCAGTACTTC.